The clone carrying this T cell receptor beta chain came up once. Researchers made TCR beta libraries by using iRepertoire HTBI primers and running Arm-PCR on CDR3 regions. Using its own MiXCR run on the multiplex PCR reads, TCRdb lists one record per CDR3 protein. The sample has about 470,000 distinct CDR3 sequences; around 16% are singletons. This entry comes from a study of regulatory T cells in long-lasting Graves disease. This CDR3 is built from 16 residues. The V end was cut by 0 bases, the J end by 1 base, with 13 bases between. Germline CDR1 and CDR2: KGHSY and FQNENV. Time point given: newly diagnosed GD, antithyroid drugs for less than 3 months. PBMCs were the source of the RNA used for TCR sequencing. This sample also appeared in a second study, on T cells in Graves' hyperthyroidism and ophthalmopathy. That work adds: Graves' hyperthyroidism showing no ophthalmopathy progression within 18 months was considered stable. Exclusion of a patient resulted from uncontrolled infection, other autoimmune disease, pregnancy or lactation.

The rearrangement joins TRBV16 to TRBJ2-7, with D uncertain. This TCR was recovered from a man aged 35-49 years with Graves disease. Source: peripheral blood mononuclear cells (PBMCs), taken at new diagnosis, from a patient treated with antithyroid drugs. The CDR3 loop is CASSQSPTSNSYEQYF. As DNA, the CDR3 is TGTGCCAGCAGCCAATCGCCGACATCCAATTCCTACGAGCAGTACTTC.